This TCR beta chain derives from a study of PD-1 blockade in mismatch repair-deficient tumors. In the study overall: Patients had eleven to twelve mismatch repair-deficient cancer types, all previously treated and progressing.

The assay was immunoSEQ multiplex PCR, and TCRdb's table has in-frame clones only and misses some. The sample yields about 120,000 clones, 88% seen once. Sample: peripheral blood, taken 70 to 72 weeks after starting pembrolizumab. This clonotype was sampled from an adult with mismatch repair-deficient cancer.

The CDR3 DNA is TGTGCCAGCAGTTTTCTTGGGGCGAAAGAGCAGTACTTC. Translating gives CASSFLGAKEQYF. The chain is built from TRBV6-5 and TRBJ2-7; a weak D match, TRBD1 (5 bases). V lost 4 bases to trimming and J lost 7 bases, with 14 bases between them. The germline CDR1 and CDR2 sequences are MNHEY and SVGAGI. The length of the CDR3 is 13 residues.